Listed below are T cell receptor beta chains from one sample, sequenced in a study of CD8 T cells in Susac syndrome. One entry per CDR3 protein results from TCRdb running MiXCR on the immunoSEQ multiplex PCR reads. The table records 150,000 to 200,000 distinct CDR3 sequences, roughly 90% of them present only once. Sequenced: CD4+ T cells from PBMCs. All receptors derive from a human donor with Susac syndrome. CDR3s include the opening cysteine and the closing phenylalanine or tryptophan. The order of the fields is clone size, V gene, J gene, D gene, CDR3 DNA, CDR3 protein. The D gene is left open where the match is weak. The size entry is marked missing in some rows and otherwise reads once, few, many or a size class.

.	TRBV10-2	TRBJ2-5	.	TGCGCCAGCAGACTCCAGCCTTCCCGGGAGACCCAGTACTTC	CASRLQPSRETQYF
.	TRBV15	TRBJ2-7	.	TGTGCCACCAGCAGAGATAAGACAGTCTCCTACGAGCAGTACTTC	CATSRDKTVSYEQYF
.	TRBV28	TRBJ2-4	TRBD2	TGTGCCAGCAGTTTATTCGGAGTAGCGGGAGGAGCCAAAAACATTCAGTACTTC	CASSLFGVAGGAKNIQYF
.	TRBV6-6	TRBJ2-5	.	TGTGCCAGCGGAGGCGGTCAAGAGACCCAGTACTTC	CASGGGQETQYF
.	TRBV5-1	TRBJ2-7	.	TGCGCCAGCAGCGCGTTAAAAGGGAGACCCTACGAGCAGTACTTC	CASSALKGRPYEQYF
.	TRBV30	TRBJ1-5	.	TGTGCCTGGAGTGTACTTGGAGGGGTCAATCAGCCCCAGCATTTT	CAWSVLGGVNQPQHF
.	TRBV11-2	TRBJ2-5	.	TGTGCCAGCAGCCCCCGCGGGGCCCGGGAGACCCAGTACTTC	CASSPRGARETQYF
.	TRBV9	TRBJ2-1	TRBD2	TGTGCCAGCAGCGTAGGTCCTAGCGGCGACCTTTACAATGAGCAGTTCTTC	CASSVGPSGDLYNEQFF
.	TRBV7-9	TRBJ1-1	.	TGTGCCAGCAGCTTAGCCGCCACGAACACTGAAGCTTTCTTT	CASSLAATNTEAFF
.	TRBV6-4	TRBJ1-6	.	TGTGCCAGCACCGGGACCGCCGGTTCACCCCTCCACTTT	CASTGTAGSPLHF
once	TRBV4-1	TRBJ1-1	TRBD1	TGCGCCAGCAGCCAAGAGTTGTCAGGGGGTTACACTGAAGCTTTCTTT	CASSQELSGGYTEAFF
.	TRBV20-1	TRBJ2-7	.	TGCAGTGGTTATGACGCCCGGAAGGAGCAGTACTTC	CSGYDARKEQYF
.	TRBV11-1	TRBJ2-7	TRBD1	TGTGCCAGCAGCTTATTTGGGACAGGGACTTACGAGCAGTACTTC	CASSLFGTGTYEQYF
.	TRBV5-4	TRBJ1-1	.	TGTGCCAGCAGCTTGGCCGGGGGTGTGAACACTGAAGCTTTCTTT	CASSLAGGVNTEAFF
.	TRBV4-2	TRBJ2-7	.	TGTGCCAGCAGCCAACGGGGGTTTTACGAGCAGTACTTC	CASSQRGFYEQYF
.	TRBV4-2	TRBJ2-3	.	TGTGCCAGCAGATTAGGGCTAACAGATACGCAGTATTTT	CASRLGLTDTQYF
.	TRBV6-2/TRBV6-3	TRBJ1-1	TRBD1	TGTGCCAGCAGACGACAGGGGCTACTGAGCTTGAACACTGAAGCTTTCTTT	CASRRQGLLSLNTEAFF
.	TRBV2	TRBJ2-7	TRBD2	TGTGCCAGCAGTGAATTGGGGCTAGCGGGGAAGTACGAGCAGTACTTC	CASSELGLAGKYEQYF
.	TRBV19	TRBJ1-5	.	TGTGCCAGTAGTAAGGATAGCAATCAGCCCCAGCATTTT	CASSKDSNQPQHF
.	TRBV3-1	TRBJ1-3	.	TGTGCCAGCAGCCAAGGGCTGGGGAAAGCTGGAAACACCATATATTTT	CASSQGLGKAGNTIYF
.	TRBV3-1	TRBJ2-7	TRBD2	TGTGCCAGCAGCCAGACTCTAGCGGGAGGGCCCTACGAGCAGTACTTC	CASSQTLAGGPYEQYF
.	TRBV20-1	TRBJ1-4	.	TGCAGTGCCTATCAGGGGCTAGGTGAAAAACTGTTTTTT	CSAYQGLGEKLFF
.	TRBV18	TRBJ2-1	.	TGTGCCAGCTCCTCCAATGGCTGGACAGATAAAAACAATGAGCAGTTCTTC	CASSSNGWTDKNNEQFF
.	TRBV6-5	TRBJ1-4	.	TGTGCCAGCAGGGTTAATGAAAAACTGTTTTTT	CASRVNEKLFF
.	TRBV9	TRBJ2-3	TRBD2	TGTGCCAGCAGCGTGGGCGCGGGGGTTTGGACAGATACGCAGTATTTT	CASSVGAGVWTDTQYF
.	TRBV12-3/TRBV12-4	TRBJ2-3	.	TGTGCCAGCAGTCTCCAGGAAAACACAGATACGCAGTATTTT	CASSLQENTDTQYF
.	TRBV20-1	TRBJ2-1	TRBD2	TGCAGTGCTAGAGATCCAGCGGGGGGGTCGGACAATGAGCAGTTCTTC	CSARDPAGGSDNEQFF
.	TRBV18	TRBJ1-1	.	TGTGCCAGCTCAAGCTTCAGGGGATTGGGCACTGAAGCTTTCTTT	CASSSFRGLGTEAFF
.	TRBV6-1	TRBJ2-3	TRBD2	TGTGCCAGCAGCTCCGGGACTAGCGGGAGTTTAGGAGATACGCAGTATTTT	CASSSGTSGSLGDTQYF
.	TRBV6-1	TRBJ1-6	.	TGTGCCATCCAGGACAGAAGGAGCTCCTATAATTCACCCCTCCACTTT	CAIQDRRSSYNSPLHF
.	TRBV9	TRBJ2-7	TRBD1	TGTGCCAGCAGCGTGGGACAGGGCATCTCCTACGAGCAGTACTTC	CASSVGQGISYEQYF
.	TRBV20-1	TRBJ1-2	.	TGCAGTGCTAGCCCCACAGGGTTTAATGGCTACACCTTC	CSASPTGFNGYTF
.	TRBV6-1	TRBJ2-1	.	TGTGCCAGCCTTCGGGCCCCCCCGAATGAGCAGTTCTTC	CASLRAPPNEQFF
.	TRBV3-1	TRBJ2-6	.	TGTGCCAGCAGCCACCCAGGAAAAACTGGGGCCAACGTCCTGACTTTC	CASSHPGKTGANVLTF
.	TRBV20-1	TRBJ2-1	TRBD2	TGCAGTGCTAGGGTTAGCGGGAGACCCAATGAGCAGTTCTTC	CSARVSGRPNEQFF
.	TRBV20-1	TRBJ2-7	TRBD2	TGCAGTGCTAGCGTGGTAGCGGGCTACGAGCAGTACTTC	CSASVVAGYEQYF
.	TRBV12-3/TRBV12-4	TRBJ2-2	.	TGTGCCAGCAGTTTCCTAGACACCGGGGAGCTGTTTTTT	CASSFLDTGELFF
.	TRBV9	TRBJ2-1	.	TGTGCCAGCAGCCCGTCGGGGAACAATGAGCAGTTCTTC	CASSPSGNNEQFF
.	TRBV20-1	TRBJ2-7	TRBD2	TGCAGTGCTAGAGCGCCCGGAGGCAGCGGGAGGTTCGGCGAGCAGTACTTC	CSARAPGGSGRFGEQYF
.	TRBV2	TRBJ2-1	.	TGTGCCAGCAGTCCCTCGGGGGCTGAACAGTTCTTC	CASSPSGAEQFF
.	TRBV18	TRBJ1-5	.	TGTGCCAGCTCACCATCTGGACAGTTAGGGCAGCCCCAGCATTTT	CASSPSGQLGQPQHF
.	TRBV18	TRBJ2-3	TRBD2	TGTGCCAGCTCACCCCCAGGGGCGGGGGGAGATACGCAGTATTTT	CASSPPGAGGDTQYF
.	TRBV5-1	TRBJ2-7	TRBD1	TGCGCCAGCAGCCGGCAGTCGACAGGGGCTTCCTACGAGCAGTACTTC	CASSRQSTGASYEQYF
.	TRBV6-6	TRBJ1-1	TRBD1	TGTGCCAGCAGTCCTCGGACAGGGACTGAAGTTTTCTTT	CASSPRTGTEVFF
.	TRBV20-1	TRBJ2-7	TRBD1	TGCAGTGCTACAGGGGGCGGTCGGTACGAGCAGTACTTC	CSATGGGRYEQYF
.	TRBV11-2	TRBJ2-4	.	TGTGCCAGCAGCTTAGAGGGCAAAAACATTCAGTACTTC	CASSLEGKNIQYF
.	TRBV28	TRBJ2-7	.	TGTGCCAGCAGTTTATCGGGACCTCTCAAGGAGTACTTC	CASSLSGPLKEYF
.	TRBV7-6	TRBJ2-7	.	TGTGCCAGCAGCCCCTTGGCAGGGGATAAGTCTGCGCAGTACTTC	CASSPLAGDKSAQYF
.	TRBV20-1	TRBJ2-1	.	TGCAGTGCTAGAGGGCGCAATGAGCAGTTCTTC	CSARGRNEQFF
.	TRBV29-1	TRBJ1-2	.	TGCAGCGCCAGGGACCCGACATATGGCTACACCTTC	CSARDPTYGYTF
.	TRBV7-2	TRBJ1-4	TRBD1	TGTGCCAGCAGCTCTGACAGGGGGCATGAAAAACTGTTTTTT	CASSSDRGHEKLFF
.	TRBV30	TRBJ1-2	.	TGTGCCTGGAGAAGTCCGGGGGGCTACACCTTC	CAWRSPGGYTF
once	TRBV15	TRBJ2-5	.	TGTGCCACCAGCAGTGGGGAAGAGACCCAGTACTTC	CATSSGEETQYF
.	TRBV19	TRBJ1-6	.	TGTGCCAGTAGTATTGGAGGGATGGATTCACCCCTCCACTTT	CASSIGGMDSPLHF
.	TRBV29-1	TRBJ2-5	TRBD2	TGCAGCGTTGAAGGGGAGGGAAATGGAGAGACCCAGTACTTC	CSVEGEGNGETQYF
.	TRBV30	TRBJ2-2	.	TGTGCCTGGAGTTCCTTGGTGGCCGGGGAGCTGTTTTTT	CAWSSLVAGELFF
.	TRBV5-4	TRBJ1-5	.	TGTGCCAGCAGTCGGGATAGCAATCAGCCCCAGCATTTT	CASSRDSNQPQHF